Following are 24 T cell receptor beta chains from one sample sequenced in a study of blood T cell repertoires in COVID-19. Clones were sequenced by immunoSEQ multiplex PCR, and TCRdb holds only the in-frame ones, with some missing. The data show over 110,000 clones, 84% seen once. The specimen was PBMCs or T cells enriched from blood (not recorded which). These receptors originate from a man aged 45-65 years in a cohort exposed to, infected with or recovered from COVID-19 (not recorded which).

This clone was counted only a few times. The rearrangement joins TRBV7-8 to TRBJ2-1; 10 positions match TRBD2. V lost 4 bases to trimming and J lost 8 bases; unmatched junction nucleotides: 8. CDR1 and CDR2 from the germline V gene are SGHVS and FQNEAQ. The CDR3 extends over 15 amino acids. The CDR3, as DNA: TGTGCCAGCAGCTCCCTAGCGGGAGCAAGGGATGAGCAGTTCTTC. Protein sequence: CASSSLAGARDEQFF.

The chain couples TRBV19 to TRBJ1-1; D possibly corresponds to TRBD1 (5 bases). The germline gives CDR1 LNHDA, CDR2 SQIVND (reference sequence). The CDR3 is made up of 15 amino acids. Trimming took 2 bases from V and 2 from J, leaving 12 bases between them. DNA for the CDR3: TGTGCCAGTAGTATAAGGTCCCAGGGCAACACTGAAGCTTTCTTT. It specifies CASSIRSQGNTEAFF. Full variable domain (rest looked up from reference TRBV19 and TRBJ1-1): DGGITQSPKYLFRKEGQNVTLSCEQNLNHDAMYWYRQDPGQGLRLIYYSQIVNDFQKGDIAEGYSVSREKKESFPLTVTSAQKNPTAFYLCASSIRSQGNTEAFFGQGTRLTVV.

The CDR3 loop is CASSLDRQGTDTQYF. As DNA, the CDR3 is TGTGCCAGCAGCTTAGATAGGCAGGGGACAGATACGCAGTATTTT. This chain links TRBV11-2 with TRBJ2-3; D possibly corresponds to TRBD1 (6 bases). The CDR3 is 15 amino acids. The V end was cut by 0 bases, the J end by 3 bases, with 10 bases between. Per germline, CDR1 SGHAT and CDR2 FQNNGV.

This rearrangement joins TRBV4-3 to TRBJ1-4, with D uncertain. The CDR3 length is 16 residues. V was shortened by 5 bases and J by 5 bases, with 18 bases between the two germline ends. Per the germline V gene, CDR1 is LGHNA and CDR2 is YSLEER. CDR3 nucleotides: TGCGCCAGCAGCTATTTGAAAACAGCAGTGAATGAAAAACTGTTTTTT. Residues: CASSYLKTAVNEKLFF.

V gene TRBV25-1 combines with J gene TRBJ1-1; 9 positions agree with TRBD1. Germline V CDR1 and CDR2: MGHDK, SYGVNS. This CDR3 comprises 16 residues. V lost 7 bases and J lost 5; bases outside the gene matches: 14. The CDR3 sequence: CASTPDRGPRWTEAFF. For the CDR3, the DNA is TGTGCCAGCACTCCGGACAGGGGCCCTCGTTGGACTGAAGCTTTCTTT.

The chain couples TRBV6-5 to TRBJ1-1; possible D gene TRBD1, 5 bases. The CDR3 covers 13 residues. From germline, CDR1 is MNHEY and CDR2 SVGAGI. V lost 5 bases, J lost 0 bases, and 7 bases lay in between. Written as DNA, the CDR3 is TGTGCCAGCAGTCAGGGTTTGAACACTGAAGCTTTCTTT. It yields the protein CASSQGLNTEAFF.

This sequence joins TRBV2 and TRBJ2-2; 9 bases are a match to TRBD2. From germline, CDR1 is SNHLY and CDR2 FYNNEI. With 8 bases clipped from V and 4 bases from J, the junction kept 2 bases outside the gene matches. The length of the CDR3 is 13 residues. The CDR3 DNA follows: TGTGCCAGCGAGACTAGCGGCACCGGGGAGCTGTTTTTT. Protein product: CASETSGTGELFF.

The rearrangement joins TRBV21-1 to TRBJ2-2; TRBD1 was called by the table and not checked on the DNA. TRBV21-1 is assigned pseudogene status. There are 14 residues in the CDR3. CDR3 sequence reads: CASSKEQITGELFF. DNA of the CDR3: TGTGCCAGCAGCAAAGAACAGATCACCGGGGAGCTGTTTTTT.

The chain uses TRBV7-9 and TRBJ2-1, with a possible D match to TRBD1 (5 bases). V lost 0 bases and J 8 bases, leaving 14 bases between the germline ends. CDR1 SEHNR and CDR2 FQNEAQ come from the germline V gene (reference sequence). The CDR3 runs to 15 residues. The CDR3 spells CASSLAQGMGYEQFF. The CDR3 DNA is TGTGCCAGCAGCTTAGCGCAGGGTATGGGTTATGAGCAGTTCTTC.

This clone was seen ten or more times. CDR3 nucleotide sequence: TGTGCCAGCAGCCACGGCAGCGGGAGTGCAGATACGCAGTATTTT. It specifies CASSHGSGSADTQYF. The chain is built from TRBV7-9 and TRBJ2-3; TRBD2 aligns across 8 bases. The CDR3 has 15 residues. The trim removed 5 bases at V and 4 bases at J, leaving 8 bases unmatched. Germline CDR1 reads SEHNR; CDR2 reads FQNEAQ (reference sequence). The full variable domain, rest sourced from reference TRBV7-9 and TRBJ2-3, is DTGVSQNPRHKITKRGQNVTFRCDPISEHNRLYWYRQTLGQGPEFLTYFQNEAQLEKSRLLSDRFSAERPKGSFSTLEIQRTEQGDSAMYLCASSHGSGSADTQYFGPGTRLTVL.

The chain carries TRBV4-1 and TRBJ1-2; D gene uncertain. This CDR3 is built from 16 residues. Trimming stripped 0 bases from V and 4 bases from J, with 15 bases between. Germline V CDR1 and CDR2: MGHRA, YSYEKL. As DNA, the CDR3 is TGCGCCAGCAGCCAAGATTTTCGAGGTCTGAGCTATGGCTACACCTTC. It is translated as CASSQDFRGLSYGYTF.

This clone was detected a few times. This chain uses TRBV28 with TRBJ1-1; D remains ambiguous. This CDR3 contains 12 residues. Germline assignment: CDR1 MDHEN and CDR2 SYDVKM. Trimming left V 1 base short and J 8 bases short, with 8 bases between. The CDR3 bases are TGTGCCAGCAGTTTATCGGTCCTGGAAGCTTTCTTT. Translation: CASSLSVLEAFF. Drawing the rest from reference TRBV28 and TRBJ1-1, the complete variable domain is DVKVTQSSRYLVKRTGEKVFLECVQDMDHENMFWYRQDPGLGLRLIYFSYDVKMKEKGDIPEGYSVSREKKERFSLILESASTNQTSMYLCASSLSVLEAFFGQGTRLTVV.

The genes are TRBV3-1 (or the pseudogene TRBV3-2) and TRBJ2-5; D possibly corresponds to TRBD2 (7 bases). The V end lost 2 bases, the J end lost 7 bases, and 14 bases lay between the germline ends. The germline CDR1 and CDR2 sequences are LGHDT and YNNKEL (reference sequence). The CDR3 has 14 residues. The CDR3 reads CASSQPQGGGTQYF. In DNA, the CDR3 is TGTGCCAGCAGCCAACCACAGGGAGGGGGGACCCAGTACTTC.

This clone appeared a few times. The chain combines TRBV18 with TRBJ1-2; D gene unclear. Trimming took off 0 bases at V and 2 bases at J, with 7 bases between the two ends. The CDR3 length is 14 residues. Germline assignment: CDR1 KGHSH and CDR2 LQKENI. The CDR3 DNA reads TGTGCCAGCTCACCACCCACGGTGAACTATGGCTACACCTTC. It encodes CASSPPTVNYGYTF.

The chain is built from TRBV19 and TRBJ1-6; D is possibly TRBD1 (5 bases). The CDR3 extends over 17 amino acids. CDR1 and CDR2 from the germline V gene are LNHDA and SQIVND (reference sequence). The V gene lost 2 bases and the J gene lost 10 bases, with 21 bases spanning the gap. The CDR3 nucleotides are TGTGCCAGTAGTATAAGCCCCCCTCGGGGACTGAGCTCACCCCTCCACTTT. Its translation: CASSISPPRGLSSPLHF. Full variable domain (remainder filled in from reference TRBV19 and TRBJ1-6): DGGITQSPKYLFRKEGQNVTLSCEQNLNHDAMYWYRQDPGQGLRLIYYSQIVNDFQKGDIAEGYSVSREKKESFPLTVTSAQKNPTAFYLCASSISPPRGLSSPLHFGNGTRLTVT.

The chain combines TRBV18 with TRBJ1-1; D possibly corresponds to TRBD1 (5 bases). The CDR3 spans 15 residues. Looked up from germline, CDR1 is KGHSH and CDR2 is LQKENI. The ends were cut back, 0 bases at V and 4 bases at J, with 12 bases in the middle. This CDR3 reads CASSPPRGTSTEAFF. CDR3 nucleotides: TGTGCCAGCTCACCACCAAGGGGTACAAGCACTGAAGCTTTCTTT.

This chain uses TRBV4-3 with TRBJ1-4; D may be TRBD1 (5 bases). The CDR3 loop spans 15 amino acids. Germline V gene data show CDR1 as LGHNA and CDR2 as YSLEER. The V and J ends lost 0 bases and 4 bases respectively, with 9 bases between them. The CDR3 protein is CASSQEQTGNEKLFF. The CDR3 coding sequence is TGCGCCAGCAGCCAAGAACAAACAGGTAATGAAAAACTGTTTTTT.

The chain uses TRBV30 and TRBJ1-2; maybe TRBD1 (5 bases). CDR1 GTSNPN and CDR2 SVGIG come from the germline V gene (reference sequence). V was shortened by 2 bases and J by 7 bases, with 14 bases between the two germline ends. This CDR3 region has 13 residues. The CDR3 region has the DNA TGTGCCTGGAGTCCCGGGCAGGGAGGTGGCTACACCTTC. Encoded protein: CAWSPGQGGGYTF.

V is TRBV18 and J is TRBJ1-2; D ambiguous. Germline CDR1 and CDR2: KGHSH and LQKENI. The CDR3 runs to 13 residues. The V end was cut by 6 bases, the J end by 4 bases, with 12 bases between. The CDR3 DNA follows: TGTGCCAGCTCTCTAGACCAGACCTATGGCTACACCTTC. Its translation: CASSLDQTYGYTF.

The chain combines TRBV19 with TRBJ1-3, with D hard to call. Germline V lookup: CDR1 LNHDA, CDR2 SQIVND (reference sequence). The ends were cut back, 7 bases at V and 0 bases at J, with 13 bases in the middle. The CDR3 has 15 amino acids. The CDR3 nucleotides are TGTGCCAGTACCCCCGCTTGGAGCTCTGGAAACACCATATATTTT. Its translation is CASTPAWSSGNTIYF. The full variable domain, with the rest looked up from reference TRBV19 and TRBJ1-3, is DGGITQSPKYLFRKEGQNVTLSCEQNLNHDAMYWYRQDPGQGLRLIYYSQIVNDFQKGDIAEGYSVSREKKESFPLTVTSAQKNPTAFYLCASTPAWSSGNTIYFGEGSWLTVV.

CDR3 nucleotide sequence: TGCGCCAGCAGCCAGAGTCGAGGGGGCTCTGGAAACACCATATATTTT. This gives the protein CASSQSRGGSGNTIYF. The rearrangement joins TRBV4-3 to TRBJ1-3; tentatively, D is TRBD1 (6 bases). Germline CDR1 and CDR2: LGHNA and YSLEER. V was clipped by 3 bases and J by 0 bases, with 12 bases between them. The CDR3 sequence is 16 residues long.

The chain couples TRBV3-1 (or the pseudogene TRBV3-2) to TRBJ1-2; D is uncertain. V was shortened by 3 bases and J by 6 bases, with 20 bases between the two germline ends. Germline loops: CDR1 LGHDT, CDR2 YNNKEL (reference sequence). This CDR3 is 16 amino acids long. The CDR3 DNA follows: TGTGCCAGCAGCCAGAACCTCGTAGGAGGGTCCCATGGCTACACCTTC. Translation: CASSQNLVGGSHGYTF.

The J gene is TRBJ2-4, the V gene TRBV19; 7 nucleotides align to TRBD2. The CDR3 is 13 amino acids. Unmatched junction bases numbered 3, after V lost 6 bases and J lost 4 bases. The germline gives CDR1 LNHDA, CDR2 SQIVND (reference sequence). The CDR3 nucleotides read TGTGCCAGTAGGTTGCGGGAGAAAAACATTCAGTACTTC. This encodes CASRLREKNIQYF.

This sequence joins TRBV5-6 and TRBJ1-2, with D possibly matching TRBD1 (6 bases). V was shortened by 4 bases and J by 0 bases, with 16 bases between the two germline ends. Germline CDR1 reads SGHDT; CDR2 reads YYEEEE. The CDR3 is 16 residues long. The CDR3 nucleotides read TGTGCCAGCAGCATAGAAGGGACAAACCCTAACTATGGCTACACCTTC. Its protein product is CASSIEGTNPNYGYTF.